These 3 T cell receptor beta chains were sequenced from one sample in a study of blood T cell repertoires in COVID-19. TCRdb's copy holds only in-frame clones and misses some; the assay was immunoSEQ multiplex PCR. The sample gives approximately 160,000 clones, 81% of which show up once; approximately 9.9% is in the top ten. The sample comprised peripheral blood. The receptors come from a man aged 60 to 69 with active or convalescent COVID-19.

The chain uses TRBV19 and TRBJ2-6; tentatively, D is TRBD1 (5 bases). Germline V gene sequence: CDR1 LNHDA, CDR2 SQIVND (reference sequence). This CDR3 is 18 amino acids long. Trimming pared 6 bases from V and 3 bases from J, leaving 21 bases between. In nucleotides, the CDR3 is TGTGCCAGTAGCACACCTCAGGGATTTGGGGTTGGGGCCAACGTCCTGACTTTC. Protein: CASSTPQGFGVGANVLTF. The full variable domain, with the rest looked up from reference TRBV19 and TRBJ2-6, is DGGITQSPKYLFRKEGQNVTLSCEQNLNHDAMYWYRQDPGQGLRLIYYSQIVNDFQKGDIAEGYSVSREKKESFPLTVTSAQKNPTAFYLCASSTPQGFGVGANVLTFGAGSRLTVL.

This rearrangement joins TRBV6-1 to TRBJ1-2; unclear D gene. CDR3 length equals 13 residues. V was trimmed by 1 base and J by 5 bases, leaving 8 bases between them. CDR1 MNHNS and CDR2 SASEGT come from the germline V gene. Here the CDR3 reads CASSEGREYGYTF. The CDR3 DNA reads TGTGCCAGCAGTGAAGGACGGGAATATGGCTACACCTTC.

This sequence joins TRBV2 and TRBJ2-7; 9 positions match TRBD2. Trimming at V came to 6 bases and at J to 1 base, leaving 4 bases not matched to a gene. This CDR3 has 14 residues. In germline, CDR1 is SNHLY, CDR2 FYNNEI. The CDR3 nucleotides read TGTGCCAGCAGAAGCCTAGCGGGGTCCTACGAGCAGTACTTC. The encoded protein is CASRSLAGSYEQYF.